These T cell receptor beta chains were read from a single sample in a study of identical twins. Via MiXCR, TCRdb re-called the 5' RACE reads, giving one row per CDR3 protein. The sample includes 450,000 to 650,000 distinct CDR3 sequences, approximately 10% of them seen just once. This same sample was also part of a study on yellow fever vaccine responses in identical twins.

The sample consisted of PBMCs. The receptors here all came from a woman aged 18-30 years in good health. The CDR3 runs from the conserved cysteine through the conserved F or W. D genes are given only for firm matches. Some rows have no size entry. The others give once, few or many, or a class for an expanded clone.

v_gene: TRBV18; d_gene: TRBD1; j_gene: TRBJ1-1; abundance: few; CDR3nt: TGTGCCAGCTCACAGAGGGACAGGGGCGACACTGAAGCTTTCTTT; CDR3aa: CASSQRDRGDTEAFF
v_gene: TRBV4-3; d_gene: -; j_gene: TRBJ2-7; abundance: many; CDR3nt: TGCGCCAGCAGCCAGACAGTGAACTCCTACGAGCAGTACTTC; CDR3aa: CASSQTVNSYEQYF
v_gene: TRBV9; d_gene: -; j_gene: TRBJ2-3; abundance: many; CDR3nt: TGTGCCAGCAGCGTAGATAGAGAGTACACAGACACGCAGTATTTT; CDR3aa: CASSVDREYTDTQYF
v_gene: TRBV7-9; d_gene: -; j_gene: TRBJ2-3; abundance: many; CDR3nt: TGTGCCAGCAGGATCGGGGCCACAGATACGCAGTATTTT; CDR3aa: CASRIGATDTQYF
v_gene: TRBV5-1; d_gene: TRBD1; j_gene: TRBJ2-1; abundance: -; CDR3nt: TGCGCCAGCAGCCGGGGCGGGACAGGACAAGGTGAGCAGTTCTTC; CDR3aa: CASSRGGTGQGEQFF
v_gene: TRBV11-2; d_gene: -; j_gene: TRBJ2-3; abundance: few; CDR3nt: TGTGCCAGCAGCTTGACGATAGATACGCAGTATTTT; CDR3aa: CASSLTIDTQYF
v_gene: TRBV6-1; d_gene: -; j_gene: TRBJ2-7; abundance: few; CDR3nt: TGTGCCAGCAGTGACAGGGTAGGGGCCTACGAGCAGTACTTC; CDR3aa: CASSDRVGAYEQYF
v_gene: TRBV6-1; d_gene: -; j_gene: TRBJ2-5; abundance: many; CDR3nt: TGTGCCAGCAACCTTCCGGGACCCGGGGAGACCCAGTACTTC; CDR3aa: CASNLPGPGETQYF
v_gene: TRBV5-1; d_gene: TRBD2; j_gene: TRBJ2-7; abundance: few; CDR3nt: TGCGCCAGCAGCAAACCTAGCGGGGGCTACGAGCAGTACTTC; CDR3aa: CASSKPSGGYEQYF
v_gene: TRBV11-2; d_gene: TRBD2; j_gene: TRBJ2-1; abundance: -; CDR3nt: TGTGCCATCTGCCCCGGGACAGGGGGACTAGCGGGGTACAATGAGCAGTTCTTC; CDR3aa: CAICPGTGGLAGYNEQFF
v_gene: TRBV5-1; d_gene: -; j_gene: TRBJ2-5; abundance: few; CDR3nt: TGCGCCAGCAGCTTGGTTAGTGAGGGGACGACCCAGTACTTC; CDR3aa: CASSLVSEGTTQYF
v_gene: TRBV2; d_gene: TRBD2; j_gene: TRBJ2-1; abundance: -; CDR3nt: TGTGCCAGCAGTTTGCCAGCGGGGGGCTACAATGAGCAGTTCTTC; CDR3aa: CASSLPAGGYNEQFF
v_gene: TRBV29-1; d_gene: TRBD2; j_gene: TRBJ2-7; abundance: few; CDR3nt: TGCAGCGTTGTGGTTGGGACTAGCGGCTACGAGCAGTACTTC; CDR3aa: CSVVVGTSGYEQYF
v_gene: TRBV28; d_gene: -; j_gene: TRBJ2-3; abundance: few; CDR3nt: TGTGCCAGCAGTGAGTCTAATTGGGCTCATACGCAGTATTTT; CDR3aa: CASSESNWAHTQYF
v_gene: TRBV7-9; d_gene: -; j_gene: TRBJ2-7; abundance: few; CDR3nt: TGTGCCAGCAGCTTAGGTGGCAGGGCAACCTACGAGCAGTACTTC; CDR3aa: CASSLGGRATYEQYF
v_gene: TRBV7-9; d_gene: -; j_gene: TRBJ2-7; abundance: -; CDR3nt: TGTGCCAGCAGCCCAATTGAGGGGCGCGCGGACGAGCAGTACTTC; CDR3aa: CASSPIEGRADEQYF
v_gene: TRBV7-9; d_gene: -; j_gene: TRBJ1-5; abundance: few; CDR3nt: TGTGCCAGCGGTACCAATCAGCCCCAGCATTTT; CDR3aa: CASGTNQPQHF
v_gene: TRBV4-3; d_gene: -; j_gene: TRBJ2-4; abundance: -; CDR3nt: TGCGCCAGCAGCCAAGATTCCGCAGGGAGCATTCAGTACTTC; CDR3aa: CASSQDSAGSIQYF
v_gene: TRBV6-1; d_gene: -; j_gene: TRBJ2-7; abundance: -; CDR3nt: TGTGCCAGCAGCAAATTCCCGGGACTCAGCGAGCAGTACTTC; CDR3aa: CASSKFPGLSEQYF
v_gene: TRBV29-1; d_gene: TRBD1; j_gene: TRBJ2-7; abundance: few; CDR3nt: TGCAGCGTTCAGACAGGGTTGGTCCACGAGCAGTACTTC; CDR3aa: CSVQTGLVHEQYF
v_gene: TRBV2; d_gene: -; j_gene: TRBJ1-4; abundance: -; CDR3nt: TGTGCCGGGGCGCCGGTCGGCAAAGAAAAACTGTTTTTT; CDR3aa: CAGAPVGKEKLFF
v_gene: TRBV24-1; d_gene: -; j_gene: TRBJ2-1; abundance: few; CDR3nt: TGTGCCACCAGTGATCCCGCGCAGGGGAATGAGCAGTTCTTC; CDR3aa: CATSDPAQGNEQFF
v_gene: TRBV5-1; d_gene: TRBD1; j_gene: TRBJ2-5; abundance: -; CDR3nt: TGCGCCAGCACCTTGAGGGGACAGATCCAAGAGACCCAGTACTTC; CDR3aa: CASTLRGQIQETQYF
v_gene: TRBV5-1; d_gene: -; j_gene: TRBJ2-1; abundance: many; CDR3nt: TGCGCCAGCAGCTTGGAGGCCAGCTCCTACAATGAGCAGTTCTTC; CDR3aa: CASSLEASSYNEQFF
v_gene: TRBV7-2; d_gene: -; j_gene: TRBJ1-1; abundance: -; CDR3nt: TGTGCCAGCAGCTTAGATTACTCTGAAGCTTTCTTT; CDR3aa: CASSLDYSEAFF
v_gene: TRBV3-1; d_gene: -; j_gene: TRBJ1-6; abundance: few; CDR3nt: TGTGCCAGCAGCCAAGGGCCGACAGTACCCCTCCACTTT; CDR3aa: CASSQGPTVPLHF
v_gene: TRBV30; d_gene: -; j_gene: TRBJ1-5; abundance: many; CDR3nt: TGTGCCTGGAGTGGGCTGGCTAATCAGCCCCAGCATTTT; CDR3aa: CAWSGLANQPQHF
v_gene: TRBV29-1; d_gene: -; j_gene: TRBJ2-5; abundance: -; CDR3nt: TGCAGCGTTGGCCGGTCCTTCAAGGAGACCCAGTACTTC; CDR3aa: CSVGRSFKETQYF
v_gene: TRBV7-9; d_gene: -; j_gene: TRBJ2-2; abundance: -; CDR3nt: TGTGCCAGCAGCAAAACGGAAGGGTCCACCGGGGAGCTGTTTTTT; CDR3aa: CASSKTEGSTGELFF
v_gene: TRBV15; d_gene: -; j_gene: TRBJ1-5; abundance: many; CDR3nt: TGTGCCACCAGCAGAGTCGCAGGCCCCAATCAGCCCCAGCATTTT; CDR3aa: CATSRVAGPNQPQHF
v_gene: TRBV7-9; d_gene: -; j_gene: TRBJ2-5; abundance: few; CDR3nt: TGTGCCAGCAGCTTAGGGGAAGGATCGCAAGAGACCCAGTACTTC; CDR3aa: CASSLGEGSQETQYF
v_gene: TRBV5-1; d_gene: -; j_gene: TRBJ2-3; abundance: few; CDR3nt: TGCGCCAGCAGCTTGGAACTGGATGGGACAGATACGCAGTATTTT; CDR3aa: CASSLELDGTDTQYF
v_gene: TRBV9; d_gene: -; j_gene: TRBJ1-4; abundance: -; CDR3nt: TGTGCCAGCAGCGCTGACGGTGTTAATGAAAAACTGTTTTTT; CDR3aa: CASSADGVNEKLFF
v_gene: TRBV20-1; d_gene: -; j_gene: TRBJ2-7; abundance: -; CDR3nt: TGCAGTGCTAGAGATCTCCATTCCTACGAGCAGTACTTC; CDR3aa: CSARDLHSYEQYF
v_gene: TRBV12-3/TRBV12-4; d_gene: -; j_gene: TRBJ2-7; abundance: -; CDR3nt: TGTGCCAGCACACCTGGGAGAATCTACGAGCAGTACTTC; CDR3aa: CASTPGRIYEQYF
v_gene: TRBV5-1; d_gene: TRBD1; j_gene: TRBJ1-1; abundance: many; CDR3nt: TGCGCCAGCTCAGTATCACAGGGGGCGGTGAACACTGAAGCTTTCTTT; CDR3aa: CASSVSQGAVNTEAFF
v_gene: TRBV6-1; d_gene: -; j_gene: TRBJ2-7; abundance: many; CDR3nt: TGTGCCAGCAGCCCGAGCGGACGACAGGGAGGCGAGCAGTACTTC; CDR3aa: CASSPSGRQGGEQYF
v_gene: TRBV20-1; d_gene: -; j_gene: TRBJ2-7; abundance: many; CDR3nt: TGCAGTGCTCCACGGGGGAGTTCCTACGAGCAGTACTTC; CDR3aa: CSAPRGSSYEQYF
v_gene: TRBV5-1; d_gene: TRBD2; j_gene: TRBJ2-1; abundance: few; CDR3nt: TGCGCCAGCGACGCGGCGGGGGGACGCAATGAGCAGTTCTTC; CDR3aa: CASDAAGGRNEQFF
v_gene: TRBV29-1; d_gene: -; j_gene: TRBJ2-2; abundance: -; CDR3nt: TGCAGCGTTGGGGGAGCCCAGGGATTGGACACCGGGGAGCTGTTTTTT; CDR3aa: CSVGGAQGLDTGELFF
v_gene: TRBV6-1; d_gene: -; j_gene: TRBJ1-2; abundance: -; CDR3nt: TGTGCCAGCAGTGCGGCAGCCAACTATGGCTACACCTTC; CDR3aa: CASSAAANYGYTF
v_gene: TRBV28; d_gene: -; j_gene: TRBJ2-2; abundance: many; CDR3nt: TGTGCCAGCAGTTTGTTACAGAAAACCGGGGAGCTGTTTTTT; CDR3aa: CASSLLQKTGELFF
v_gene: TRBV2; d_gene: -; j_gene: TRBJ2-5; abundance: -; CDR3nt: TGTGCCAGCAGTGAAGGGGCCCTTAGAGGAGAGACCCAGTACTTC; CDR3aa: CASSEGALRGETQYF
v_gene: TRBV6-1; d_gene: -; j_gene: TRBJ1-6; abundance: -; CDR3nt: TGTGCCAGCAGTGCGAACGCCGGGACCAATAATTCACCCCTCCACTTT; CDR3aa: CASSANAGTNNSPLHF
v_gene: TRBV10-2; d_gene: -; j_gene: TRBJ1-1; abundance: few; CDR3nt: TGCGCCAGCAAAAATAAGGGGATGAACACTGAAGCTTTCTTT; CDR3aa: CASKNKGMNTEAFF
v_gene: TRBV7-9; d_gene: -; j_gene: TRBJ2-7; abundance: -; CDR3nt: TGTGCCAGCGGGATGATCGGTGGGAGAGGGGAGCAGTACTTC; CDR3aa: CASGMIGGRGEQYF
v_gene: TRBV6-2/TRBV6-3; d_gene: -; j_gene: TRBJ2-4; abundance: many; CDR3nt: TGTGCCAGCAGTTACGATACAGGGCCCGGGGCCAAAAACATTCAGTACTTC; CDR3aa: CASSYDTGPGAKNIQYF
v_gene: TRBV4-2; d_gene: TRBD1; j_gene: TRBJ2-3; abundance: many; CDR3nt: TGTGCCAGCAGCCACTACACTCCGGGACAGGGGGCAGATACGCAGTATTTT; CDR3aa: CASSHYTPGQGADTQYF